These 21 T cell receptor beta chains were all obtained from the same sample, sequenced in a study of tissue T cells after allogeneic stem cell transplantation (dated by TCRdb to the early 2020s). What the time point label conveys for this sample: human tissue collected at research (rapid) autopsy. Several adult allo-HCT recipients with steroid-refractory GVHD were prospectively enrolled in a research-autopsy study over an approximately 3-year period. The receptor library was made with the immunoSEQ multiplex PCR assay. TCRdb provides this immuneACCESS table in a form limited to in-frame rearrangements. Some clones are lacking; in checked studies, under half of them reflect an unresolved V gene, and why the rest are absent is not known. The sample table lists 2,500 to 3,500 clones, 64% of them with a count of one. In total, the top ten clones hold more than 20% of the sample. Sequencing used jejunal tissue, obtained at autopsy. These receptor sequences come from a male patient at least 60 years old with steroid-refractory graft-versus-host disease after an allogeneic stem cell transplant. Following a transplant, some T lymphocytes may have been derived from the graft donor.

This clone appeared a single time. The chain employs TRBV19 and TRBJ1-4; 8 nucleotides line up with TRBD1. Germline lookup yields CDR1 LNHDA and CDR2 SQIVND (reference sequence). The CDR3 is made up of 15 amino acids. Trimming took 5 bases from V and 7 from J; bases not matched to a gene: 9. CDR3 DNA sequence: TGTGCCAGTAGTCCACGGGGGACAGGTCCTGAAAAACTGTTTTTT. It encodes CASSPRGTGPEKLFF.

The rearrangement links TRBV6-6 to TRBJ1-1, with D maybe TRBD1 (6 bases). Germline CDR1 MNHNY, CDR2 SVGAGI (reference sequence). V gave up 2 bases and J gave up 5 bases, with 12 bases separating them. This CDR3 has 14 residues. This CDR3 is CASSYAGQGTEAFF. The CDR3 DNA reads TGTGCCAGCAGTTACGCTGGGCAGGGGACTGAAGCTTTCTTT.

The CDR3 here is CASSPGRTETSTGELFF. CDR3 nucleotide sequence: TGTGCCAGCAGCCCCGGAAGGACCGAGACATCCACCGGGGAGCTGTTTTTT. J is TRBJ2-2 and V is TRBV3-1 (or the pseudogene TRBV3-2); no clear D gene. There are 17 residues in the CDR3. Trimming shortened V by 4 bases and J by 4 bases, and 19 bases separated the two germline ends. Germline-derived CDR1 and CDR2 are LGHDT and YNNKEL (reference sequence).

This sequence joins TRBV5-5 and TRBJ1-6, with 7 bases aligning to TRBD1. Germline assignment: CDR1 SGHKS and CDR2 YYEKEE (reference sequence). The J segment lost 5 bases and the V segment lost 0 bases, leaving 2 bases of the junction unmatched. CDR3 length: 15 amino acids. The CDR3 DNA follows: TGTGCCAGCAGCTTGGTGACAGGGAATAATTCACCCCTCCACTTT. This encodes CASSLVTGNNSPLHF.

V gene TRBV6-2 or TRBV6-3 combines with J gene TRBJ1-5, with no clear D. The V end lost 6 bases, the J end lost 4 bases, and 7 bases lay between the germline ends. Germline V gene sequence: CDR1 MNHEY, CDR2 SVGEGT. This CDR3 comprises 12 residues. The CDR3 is CASSLRNQPQHF. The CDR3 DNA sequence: TGTGCCAGCAGCCTCAGGAATCAGCCCCAGCATTTT.

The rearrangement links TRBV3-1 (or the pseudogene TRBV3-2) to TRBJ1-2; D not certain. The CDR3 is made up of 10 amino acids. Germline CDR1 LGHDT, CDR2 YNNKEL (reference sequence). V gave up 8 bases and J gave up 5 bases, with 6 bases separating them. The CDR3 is CASASYGYTF. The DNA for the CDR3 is TGTGCCAGCGCCTCGTATGGCTACACCTTC.

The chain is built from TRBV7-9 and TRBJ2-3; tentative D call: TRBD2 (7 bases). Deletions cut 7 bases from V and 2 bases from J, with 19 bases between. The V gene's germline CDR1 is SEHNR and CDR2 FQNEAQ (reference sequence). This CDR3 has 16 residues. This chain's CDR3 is CASILLGGALTDTQYF. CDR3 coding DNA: TGTGCCAGCATCCTGTTGGGGGGGGCACTCACAGATACGCAGTATTTT.

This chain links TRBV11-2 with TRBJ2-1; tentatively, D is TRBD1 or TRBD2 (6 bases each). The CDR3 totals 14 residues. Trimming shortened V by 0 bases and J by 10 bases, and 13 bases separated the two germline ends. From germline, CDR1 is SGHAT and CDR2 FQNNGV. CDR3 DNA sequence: TGTGCCAGCAGCTTAGAGGGGGGCCCAGGAGAGCAGTTCTTC. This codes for CASSLEGGPGEQFF.

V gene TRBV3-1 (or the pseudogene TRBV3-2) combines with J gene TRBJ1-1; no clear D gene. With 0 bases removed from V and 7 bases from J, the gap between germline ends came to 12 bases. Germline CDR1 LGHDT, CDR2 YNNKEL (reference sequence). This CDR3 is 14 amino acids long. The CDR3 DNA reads TGTGCCAGCAGCCAAGACGGATTGGGTAGTGAAGCTTTCTTT. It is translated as CASSQDGLGSEAFF.

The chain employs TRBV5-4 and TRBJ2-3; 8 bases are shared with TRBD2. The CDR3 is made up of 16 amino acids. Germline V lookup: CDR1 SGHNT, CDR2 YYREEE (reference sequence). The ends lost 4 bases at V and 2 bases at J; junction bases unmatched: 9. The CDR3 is CASSGRGARFTDTQYF. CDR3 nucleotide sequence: TGTGCCAGCAGCGGGCGGGGGGCCCGGTTCACAGATACGCAGTATTTT.

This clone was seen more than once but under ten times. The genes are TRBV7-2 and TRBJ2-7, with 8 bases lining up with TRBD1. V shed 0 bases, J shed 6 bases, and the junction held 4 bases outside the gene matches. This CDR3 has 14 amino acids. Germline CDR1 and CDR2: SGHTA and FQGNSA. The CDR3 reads CASSLAGRGLEQYF. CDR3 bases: TGTGCCAGCAGCTTAGCCGGCAGGGGGCTCGAGCAGTACTTC.

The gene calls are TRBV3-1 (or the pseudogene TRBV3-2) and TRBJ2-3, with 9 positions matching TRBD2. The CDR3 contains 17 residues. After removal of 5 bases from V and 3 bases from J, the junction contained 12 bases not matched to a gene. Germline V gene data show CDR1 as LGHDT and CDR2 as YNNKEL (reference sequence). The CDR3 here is CASSSPPLSGGTDTQYF. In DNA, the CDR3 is TGTGCCAGCAGCTCTCCCCCCCTAAGCGGGGGGACAGATACGCAGTATTTT.

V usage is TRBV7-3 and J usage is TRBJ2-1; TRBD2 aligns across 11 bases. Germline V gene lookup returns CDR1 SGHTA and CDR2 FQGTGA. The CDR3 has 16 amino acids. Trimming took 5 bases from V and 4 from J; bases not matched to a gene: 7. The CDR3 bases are TGTGCCAGCAGCCTTAGCGGGGGGGCCAGGTACAATGAGCAGTTCTTC. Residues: CASSLSGGARYNEQFF. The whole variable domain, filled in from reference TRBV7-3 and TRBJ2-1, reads GAGVSQTPSNKVTEKGKYVELRCDPISGHTALYWYRQSLGQGPEFLIYFQGTGAADDSGLPNDRFFAVRPEGSVSTLKIQRTERGDSAVYLCASSLSGGARYNEQFFGPGTRLTVL.

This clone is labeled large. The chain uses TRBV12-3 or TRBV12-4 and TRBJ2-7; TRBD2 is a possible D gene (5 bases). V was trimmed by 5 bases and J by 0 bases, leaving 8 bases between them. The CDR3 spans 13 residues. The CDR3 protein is CASSRGNSYEQYF. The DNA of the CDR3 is TGTGCCAGCAGTCGAGGGAACTCCTACGAGCAGTACTTC.

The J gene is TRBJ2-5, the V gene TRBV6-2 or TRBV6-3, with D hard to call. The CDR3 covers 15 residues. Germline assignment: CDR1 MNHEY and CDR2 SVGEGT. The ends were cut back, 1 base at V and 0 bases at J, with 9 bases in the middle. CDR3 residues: CASSYLVLHQETQYF. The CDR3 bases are TGTGCCAGCAGTTACTTAGTTCTTCACCAAGAGACCCAGTACTTC.

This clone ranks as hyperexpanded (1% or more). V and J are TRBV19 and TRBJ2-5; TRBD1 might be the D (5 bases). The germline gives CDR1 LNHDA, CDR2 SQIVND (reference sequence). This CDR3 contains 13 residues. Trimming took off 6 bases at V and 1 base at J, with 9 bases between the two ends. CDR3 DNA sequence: TGTGCCAGTAGCCAGGACATCCAAGAGACCCAGTACTTC. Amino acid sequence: CASSQDIQETQYF. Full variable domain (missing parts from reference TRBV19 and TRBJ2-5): DGGITQSPKYLFRKEGQNVTLSCEQNLNHDAMYWYRQDPGQGLRLIYYSQIVNDFQKGDIAEGYSVSREKKESFPLTVTSAQKNPTAFYLCASSQDIQETQYFGPGTRLLVL.

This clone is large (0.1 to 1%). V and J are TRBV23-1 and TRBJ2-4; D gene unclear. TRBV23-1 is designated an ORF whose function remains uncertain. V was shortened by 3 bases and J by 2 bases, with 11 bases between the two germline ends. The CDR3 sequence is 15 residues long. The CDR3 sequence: CASSQRTMTKNIQYF. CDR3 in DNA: TGCGCCAGCAGTCAGAGGACGATGACCAAAAACATTCAGTACTTC.

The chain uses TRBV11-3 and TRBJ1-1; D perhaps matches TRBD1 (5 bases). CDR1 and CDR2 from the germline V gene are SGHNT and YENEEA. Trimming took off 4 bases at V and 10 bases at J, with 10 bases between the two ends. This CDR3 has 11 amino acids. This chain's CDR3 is CASSSGTTAFF. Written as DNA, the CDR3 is TGTGCCAGCAGCTCCGGGACTACAGCTTTCTTT.

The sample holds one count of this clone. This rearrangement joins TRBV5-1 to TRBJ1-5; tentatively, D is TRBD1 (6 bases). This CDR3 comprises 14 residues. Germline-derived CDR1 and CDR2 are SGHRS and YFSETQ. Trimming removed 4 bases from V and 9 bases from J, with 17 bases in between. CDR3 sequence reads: CASSLGGGFSPQHF. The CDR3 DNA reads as TGCGCCAGCAGCCTAGGGGGGGGGTTTTCGCCCCAGCATTTT.

The CDR3 loop is CASSLVRRGQFF. The CDR3 DNA reads as TGTGCCAGCAGCCTGGTGAGGAGAGGGCAGTTCTTC. The V and J genes are TRBV7-9 and TRBJ2-1; unclear D gene. V gave up 5 bases and J gave up 12 bases, with 14 bases separating them. The CDR3 extends over 12 amino acids. Germline V CDR1 and CDR2: SEHNR, FQNEAQ (reference sequence). The variable domain in full, completed from reference TRBV7-9 and TRBJ2-1, reads DTGVSQNPRHKITKRGQNVTFRCDPISEHNRLYWYRQTLGQGPEFLTYFQNEAQLEKSRLLSDRFSAERPKGSFSTLEIQRTEQGDSAMYLCASSLVRRGQFFGPGTRLTVL.

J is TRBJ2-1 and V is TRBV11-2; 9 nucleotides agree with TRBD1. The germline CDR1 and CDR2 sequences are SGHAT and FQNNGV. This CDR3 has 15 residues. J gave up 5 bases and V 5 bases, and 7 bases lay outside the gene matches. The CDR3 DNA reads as TGTGCCAGCAGCCCGAGGACAGGGGTACACAATGAGCAGTTCTTC. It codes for CASSPRTGVHNEQFF.